This T cell receptor beta chain is drawn from a study of T cells in Graves' hyperthyroidism and ophthalmopathy. Study-wide results and limits: Ophthalmopathy onset followed model prediction by a median approximately 5.9 months.

The study excluded patients with uncontrolled infection, other autoimmune disease, pregnancy or lactation. V gave up 1 base and J gave up 5 bases; unmatched junction bases: 11. This CDR3 spans 17 amino acids. CDR1 is LGHDT and CDR2 is YNNKEL in the germline V gene (reference sequence). TCR beta CDR3 regions were amplified from RNA transcripts. HTBI primers drove first-round RT-PCR of the TCR CDR3. From the multiplex PCR reads, TCRdb called clonotypes with MiXCR, one entry per CDR3 protein. The table records about 330,000 distinct CDR3 sequences, approximately 13% of them present only once. This clonotype was seen at least ten times. What it binds is unknown.

The V call is TRBV3-1, the J call TRBJ2-1, with 7 bases aligning to TRBD2. Sample: blood. The TCR sequence derives from a woman between 40 and 50 years old with Graves' ophthalmopathy. CDR3 loop: CASSQVAVSGAHNEQFF. The CDR3 region has the DNA TGTGCCAGCAGCCAAGTTGCCGTAAGCGGGGCGCACAATGAGCAGTTCTTC.